This T cell receptor (beta chain) was sequenced in a study of regulatory T cells in long-lasting Graves disease. Time point of the sample: newly diagnosed GD, antithyroid drugs for less than 3 months. Extracted PBMC RNA gave rise to the TCR library. Relying on iRepertoire HTBI primers and Arm-PCR of CDR3 regions, the team built TCR beta libraries. TCRdb fed the multiplex PCR reads into MiXCR, producing one record per CDR3 protein. The data hold 550,000 to 600,000 distinct CDR3 sequences, with about 15% observed a single time. Whole-study results and caveats: Persistent Graves' disease cases displayed lower TCR diversity than newly diagnosed ones.

This clonotype was picked up a small number of times. Its matching antigen is unknown. These sequences were also reported in another study, on T cells in Graves' hyperthyroidism and ophthalmopathy. That source reports: Separation of ophthalmopathy from stable hyperthyroidism was achieved by a 13 V-J model.

Material: peripheral blood mononuclear cells (PBMCs), obtained at new diagnosis, from a patient treated with antithyroid drugs. The origin of this receptor is a young man with Graves disease.

CDR3 sequence: CASSLGPEGNEQFF. The CDR3 region has the DNA TGTGCCAGCAGCTTAGGGCCGGAGGGCAATGAGCAGTTCTTC. The chain employs TRBV7-3 and TRBJ2-1, with D perhaps TRBD2 (6 bases). CDR1 and CDR2 (germline): SGHTA, FQGTGA. CDR3 length equals 14 residues. Trimming stripped 2 bases from V and 6 bases from J, with 11 bases between.